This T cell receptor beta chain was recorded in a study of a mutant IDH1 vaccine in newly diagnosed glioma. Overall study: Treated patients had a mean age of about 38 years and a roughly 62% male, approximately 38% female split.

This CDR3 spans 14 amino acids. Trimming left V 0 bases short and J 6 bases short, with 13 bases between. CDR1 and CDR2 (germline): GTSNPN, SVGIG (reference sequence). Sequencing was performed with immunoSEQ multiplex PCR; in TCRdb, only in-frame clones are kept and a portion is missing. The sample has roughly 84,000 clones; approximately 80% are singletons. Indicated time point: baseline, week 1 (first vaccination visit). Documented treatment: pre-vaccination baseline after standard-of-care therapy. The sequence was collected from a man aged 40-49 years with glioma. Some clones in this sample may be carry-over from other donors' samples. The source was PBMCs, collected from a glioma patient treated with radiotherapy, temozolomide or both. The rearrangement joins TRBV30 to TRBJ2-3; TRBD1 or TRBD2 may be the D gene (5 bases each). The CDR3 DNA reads TGTGCCTGGAGTGTACTTGGGGGTACGGATACGCAGTATTTT. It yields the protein CAWSVLGGTDTQYF.